This T cell receptor beta chain was retrieved from a study of cytomegalovirus exposure and HLA in healthy donors (dated by TCRdb to about 2017). Regarding the study in general: In an earlier analysis of some 550 of the donors, under 300 Gb of sequence data and about 110 million unique TCR beta sequences from roughly 200 million T cells were reported. In an earlier analysis of about 590 of the donors, high-throughput TCR beta sequencing was used to judge whether each TCR beta V gene segment behaved as functional or pseudogenic. To predict cytomegalovirus infection status, the study brought together high-throughput TCR immunosequencing, statistical association of individual TCRs with disease status, and machine learning. Alongside the repertoire data, information on donor age, sex, ethnicity and CMV serostatus was compiled. Class I and class II HLA loci were covered by the typing at four-digit resolution. Because of strong linkage in the cohort, four or five DR-DQ haplotypes were treated as single units for association and clustering. A later genetic analysis took genome-wide SNP genotypes for about 55% of the 666 donors and used that subset as a discovery cohort. Every discovery cohort repertoire had been produced on one sequencing platform. The genetic ancestry cluster associated with self-reported Caucasian donors included around 76% of the approximately 410 genotyped donors. The number of typed donors differed by locus: about 629-630 for A, B, C, DRB1 and DQB1; some 500 for DQA1; 606 for DPA1; and some 470 for DPB1. To study patterns of TCR occurrence, a later analysis re-analyzed previously published TCR beta repertoires from hundreds of donors and added high-resolution HLA genotyping. An early release covering over 500 HLA-typed donors comprised 300 to 350 gigabases of sequencing data and tens of millions of unique TCR sequences. The aim of the study was to test whether cataloging public T cell receptors could identify signatures of past pathogen exposure. The later analysis used no new phenotypic data to find candidate immune exposures, relying instead on TCR beta sequences and their occurrence across donors. In addition to the first cohort of 500 to 850 subjects, a separate validation cohort of approximately 120 different subjects was used. On average, around 240,000 unique TCR beta nucleotide sequences were sequenced per donor among 398 genotyped donors of the cohort, with roughly a sixth of those sequences being non-productive. The T cell repertoires of several hundred subjects were profiled by immunosequencing and related to cytomegalovirus serostatus.

A remark on this clone: It has no known antigen specificity. The input lacks base qualities; no much larger clone sits a single base away.

The cohort comprised around 690 healthy bone marrow donors. Cohort members were all nominally healthy when sampled, although unrecorded immune exposures were likely present. The donor tested CMV seronegative, placing the donor among the 352 seronegative members of the cohort. A peripheral blood sample was provided by each donor, and peripheral blood mononuclear cells were used for TCR beta sequencing. The Qiagen DNeasy Blood Extraction Kit was used to extract genomic DNA from the blood cell samples. The research as a whole found: The 87-base-pair reads could not distinguish some IMGT-functional V segments, including TRBV6-2 and TRBV6-3, so those segments were excluded. In vitro tests confirmed that a few of the cytomegalovirus-associated TCR beta chains recognize cytomegalovirus antigens. Roughly uniform sequencing depth across donors was assumed in presence/absence analyses, although this assumption may not hold. A cluster of highly shared sequence variants was judged likely to be a technical artifact of the sequencing pipeline. In a later analysis, HLA-associated TCR beta chains were found to be more clonally expanded and to have lower generation probabilities than equally common non-associated chains. Strong co-occurrence of HLA alleles, especially DR and DQ, made assigning TCR associations to individual alleles difficult. Because counts were too low, roughly 16 rarely observed V segments, including chromosome 9 orphons, were left out of the earlier analysis of about 620 of the donors. Most TCR sequences were seen in very few donors, while some public TCRs were found in many individuals. A later analysis found that TCR association rates varied across HLA loci, with DRB1 alleles showing the most associated TCRs and HLA-C alleles the fewest. Broadly in line with IMGT annotations, most TCR beta V segments showed up in productive rearrangements about 87% or about 30% of the time in an earlier analysis of 587 of the donors. A further reported finding was that TCR beta sequences accurately predicted the HLA-A and HLA-B alleles for most subjects in the first cohort. In a later analysis, most CMV-associated TCR beta chains were found to appear HLA-restricted, with HLA associations seemingly driven largely by CMV exposure. HLA typing was unavailable for some donors at each locus, so association tests used only the typed subset. According to a later analysis, parvovirus B19, influenza, CMV and Epstein-Barr virus appeared linked to several top co-occurrence clusters. The cohort was sequenced for TCR beta chains only, and without alpha or paired-chain data the features that could be detected were limited. Immune exposure information for the cohort was limited to CMV serostatus. Cytomegalovirus status was reported to be diagnosed by the classifier with high specificity and sensitivity in both the original and validation cohorts. The study gave a list of around 170 TCR beta chains associated with cytomegalovirus. A later analysis associated some 17,000 TCR beta sequences with specific HLA alleles at a false discovery rate of 0.05. The authors suggested that the approach could potentially be generalized to other disease states and immunological phenotypes. An association between a missense DCLRE1C variant and V-gene and J-gene trimming of TCR beta chains was found in a later genetic analysis and replicated in an independent cohort. Compared with the 666-donor mean, donors in an Asian-associated ancestry cluster had fewer N-insertions in productive TCRs, according to a later genetic analysis. Linkage disequilibrium might explain the correlated functional status among segregating V segments, but an unknown experimental factor could not be excluded.

Per the germline V gene, SGHVS is the CDR1 and FNYEAQ is the CDR2. Trimming takes 5 bases off V and 7 bases off J; junction bases not matched to a gene: 6. Its CDR3 holds 14 amino acids, cysteine through phenylalanine. Here the CDR3 DNA is all that survives: 42 bases in frame from base 1. The method was the immunoSEQ multiplex PCR assay. For the multiplex PCR, a mixture combining 60 forward primers for TCR Vbeta segments and 13 reverse primers for TCR Jbeta segments was used. Amplification of the CDR3 region of rearranged TCR beta genes was performed with a multiplex PCR assay on genomic DNA. On the Illumina HiSeq System, the amplified TCR beta libraries were sequenced as 87-base-pair reads. The source study handled its data this way. In a later analysis, about 80 million unique TCR beta chains were counted across the 690 or so repertoires, and roughly 11 million of these chains were shared by at least two donors. Raw reads were error-corrected and collapsed into unique sequences by a nearest-neighbor algorithm in which closely related sequences were merged to remove PCR and sequencing errors. V, D and J gene segments were assigned by aligning CDR3 sequences to IMGT reference sequences. Each retained sequence needed at least a six-nucleotide match to both a V gene segment and a J gene segment. Rearrangements were classified as productive when the CDR3 lacked stop codons and remained in frame with V and J, and all other rearrangements were classified as non-productive. Following IMGT convention, CDR3 was defined as the stretch from the second conserved V-encoded cysteine up to the conserved J-encoded phenylalanine. The earlier analysis of about 610 of the donors excluded sequences that lacked an unambiguous match to a single V gene segment. An earlier analysis of 500 to 600 of the donors classified V segments as functional when productive rearrangements were above 56.7% and as segregating when the standard deviation between donors was above 5%. A statistical classification framework was developed to diagnose cytomegalovirus status using the catalog of TCR beta chain sequences. In a later analysis, TCR nucleotide sequences were compared against IMGT/GENE-DB human TR gene sequences so that V and J genes could be assigned. Using the TCRdist pipeline, a later analysis assigned CDR3 sequences along with most-parsimonious VDJ recombination scenarios. A later analysis defined each TCR beta chain by its CDR3 amino acid sequence plus V-gene family, and excluded reads lacking a unique V-gene family. As a way to deal with suspected cross-contamination and a sequencing artifact, a later analysis dropped over 550 nucleotide sequences that were highly shared and had low generation probability. In a later analysis, a clonal expansion index for each public chain was calculated from normalized within-repertoire ranks of inferred template counts. In a later analysis, generation probabilities were computed with a VDJ recombination model fitted to out-of-frame rearrangements, and the resulting probabilities were checked against IGoR. A later analysis scored TCR-TCR, TCR-HLA and TCR-CMV co-occurrence with hypergeometric tests, applying a repertoire-size bias correction to TCR pairs. A later analysis estimated false discovery rates by permuting HLA or CMV assignments 20 times. In a later analysis, co-occurring TCRs were grouped using DBSCAN, and TCRdist sequence similarity was added for clustering within HLA-allele-positive subsets. Co-occurrence clustering excluded repertoires with fewer than 30,000 or more than 120,000 public chains, plus five with anomalous nucleotide sharing. In its TCRdb copy, this immuneACCESS table keeps in-frame sequences only and misses some clones. Where compared with another copy, unresolved V genes explain less than half of these, and the others have no known cause. D and trimming were read from the DNA, whereas the V and J calls and clone size are those reported in that table. For this sample there are 40,000 to 45,000 clones; 45% to 60% appear just once. The leading ten clones occupy 6% of the sample.

The TCR originated in a man aged 55-75 years in good health and CMV-seronegative. The sample taken for sequencing was PBMCs. Recombination connected TRBV7-6 to TRBJ1-3; 9 of the junction bases match TRBD1. The DNA sequence is given as TGTGCCAGCAGCGGGGGACAGGGTTTGAACACCATATATTTT. Translated, this is CASSGGQGLNTIYF.